This T cell receptor beta chain is from a study of early T cells in non-severe SARS-CoV-2 infection. Study background: With bulk RNA from unsorted whole blood as input, sequencing yielded unpaired chains. The study's findings and limits: Matching results from VDJdb favored anti-spike CD8 responses, leaving private and CD4 specificities undetected.

CDR3 length equals 11 residues. Germline CDR1 SGHAT, CDR2 FQNNGV. Deletions cut 2 bases from V and 9 bases from J, with 8 bases between. Tagging with unique molecular identifiers was applied to individual cDNA molecules. TCRdb independently ran MiXCR on the 5' RACE reads; one entry per CDR3 protein. The table shows 70,000 or so distinct CDR3 sequences, with about a tenth occurring only once. In this sample, this clonotype turned up a few times. Its target is unknown. The chain links TRBV11-2 to TRBJ2-7; the D is unclear. The sequence was obtained from an adult who was a healthcare worker with PCR-confirmed SARS-CoV-2 infection or an uninfected control (not recorded which). Sequencing used whole blood. Written as DNA, the CDR3 is TGTGCCAGCAGCTTAAGTGCAGCGCAGTACTTC. Translated: CASSLSAAQYF.